A selection of T cell receptor beta chains follows, all from one sample in a study of HIV-infected patients and healthy controls. TCRdb re-derived calls from the 5' RACE reads in MiXCR, one entry per CDR3 protein. The sample includes 18,000 or so distinct CDR3 sequences, around 15% of them seen just once. Sequenced material: CD8+ T cells from blood. These receptors were obtained from a human donor in good health. CDR3s include the opening cysteine and the closing phenylalanine or tryptophan. A D gene is named only where the DNA matches it firmly. Expanded clones are given a class, and other clones once, few, many or no size at all.

clone size	D gene	V gene	J gene	CDR3 protein	CDR3 DNA
few	TRBD2	TRBV5-1	TRBJ2-7	CASSFTGTSGSRVYEQYF	TGCGCCAGCAGCTTTACTGGGACTAGCGGGAGTCGGGTCTACGAGCAGTACTTC
many	.	TRBV4-3	TRBJ2-1	CASSQAALGETEQFF	TGCGCCAGCAGCCAAGCTGCTTTAGGGGAGACTGAGCAGTTCTTC
many	.	TRBV3-1	TRBJ2-5	CASSLSVGETQYF	TGTGCCAGCAGCCTATCGGTGGGGGAGACCCAGTACTTC
few	TRBD1	TRBV18	TRBJ2-7	CASSLTARGHEQYF	TGTGCCAGCTCATTAACGGCCAGGGGGCACGAGCAGTACTTC
.	.	TRBV30	TRBJ1-2	CAWSTTGPDYGYTF	TGTGCCTGGAGTACTACAGGGCCAGACTATGGCTACACCTTC
few	.	TRBV27	TRBJ2-2	CASSLSGQITGELFF	TGTGCCAGCAGTTTATCGGGACAAATCACCGGGGAGCTGTTTTTT
few	.	TRBV13	TRBJ2-3	CASSPESGGALYF	TGTGCCAGCAGCCCCGAGAGTGGGGGGGCCCTGTATTTT
many	.	TRBV7-9	TRBJ2-3	CASSSGEGADTQYF	TGTGCCAGCAGCTCCGGGGAGGGGGCAGATACGCAGTATTTT
many	.	TRBV20-1	TRBJ2-7	CSARDQGPDSTSSYEQYF	TGCAGTGCTAGAGATCAAGGGCCGGATTCGACGAGCTCCTACGAGCAGTACTTC
once	.	TRBV7-9	TRBJ2-3	CASSSETSSTDTQYF	TGTGCCAGCAGCTCCGAGACTAGTTCAACAGATACGCAGTATTTT
many	TRBD1	TRBV30	TRBJ1-5	CAWSVQVWDRHNQPQHF	TGTGCCTGGAGTGTACAGGTCTGGGACAGGCACAATCAGCCCCAGCATTTT
few	.	TRBV29-1	TRBJ1-1	CSHDGDLNTEAFF	TGCAGCCATGATGGGGACCTGAACACTGAAGCTTTCTTT
many	TRBD2	TRBV19	TRBJ2-1	CASSILGSGGSDEQFF	TGTGCCAGTAGTATCCTGGGTAGCGGGGGCAGCGATGAGCAGTTCTTC
many	.	TRBV7-9	TRBJ1-5	CASTPVQKYSNQPQHF	TGTGCCAGCACCCCGGTACAGAAATATAGCAATCAGCCCCAGCATTTT
many	TRBD1	TRBV20-1	TRBJ2-2	CSGTGGDTGELFF	TGCAGCGGGACAGGGGGTGACACCGGGGAGCTGTTTTTT
medium-sized	TRBD1	TRBV3-1	TRBJ2-7	CASSQAGQGAHEQYF	TGTGCCAGCAGCCAAGCGGGACAGGGGGCCCACGAGCAGTACTTC
many	TRBD2	TRBV19	TRBJ2-3	CASSVSGGTPTTQYF	TGTGCCAGTAGTGTCAGCGGGGGGACCCCAACTACGCAGTATTTT
many	.	TRBV14	TRBJ2-7	CASSQVMGYEQYF	TGTGCCAGCAGCCAAGTTATGGGGTACGAGCAGTACTTC
many	.	TRBV4-2	TRBJ1-4	CASSQEKLMVATNEKLFF	TGTGCCAGCAGCCAAGAAAAACTGATGGTTGCAACTAATGAAAAACTGTTTTTT
few	.	TRBV5-1	TRBJ2-7	CASTLGYEQYF	TGCGCCAGCACCCTGGGCTACGAGCAGTACTTC
many	.	TRBV5-1	TRBJ2-1	CASSQGNEQFF	TGCGCCAGCAGCCAGGGGAATGAGCAGTTCTTC
many	.	TRBV7-9	TRBJ1-2	CASTFGPGGYTF	TGTGCCAGCACATTTGGGCCGGGGGGCTACACCTTC
many	.	TRBV29-1	TRBJ1-3	CSVVGPGQNSGNTIYF	TGCAGCGTTGTGGGCCCCGGACAAAACTCTGGAAACACCATATATTTT
.	.	TRBV5-6	TRBJ2-1	CASSSDYNEQFF	TGTGCCAGCAGCTCGGACTACAATGAGCAGTTCTTC
.	TRBD1	TRBV28	TRBJ1-6	CATTARGLGPLHF	TGTGCCACAACCGCCAGGGGGCTAGGACCCCTCCACTTT
few	.	TRBV5-6	TRBJ2-7	CASSLATVSYEQYF	TGTGCCAGCAGCTTGGCCACCGTCAGCTACGAGCAGTACTTC
.	TRBD2	TRBV12-3/TRBV12-4	TRBJ2-3	CASSSGTGLAHDTQYF	TGTGCCAGCAGTTCCGGGACGGGACTAGCCCACGATACGCAGTATTTT
many	.	TRBV4-2	TRBJ2-7	CASSQQIESSYEQYF	TGTGCCAGCAGCCAACAAATCGAGAGCTCCTACGAGCAGTACTTC
many	.	TRBV4-3	TRBJ1-5	CASSQSRGNNQPQHF	TGCGCCAGCAGCCAGTCACGGGGGAATAATCAGCCCCAGCATTTT
many	.	TRBV5-5	TRBJ2-7	CASSPGPGDEQYF	TGTGCCAGCAGCCCCGGGCCGGGGGATGAGCAGTACTTC
many	.	TRBV12-3/TRBV12-4	TRBJ1-5	CASRGQDNQPQHF	TGTGCCAGCCGGGGTCAAGACAATCAGCCCCAGCATTTT
.	TRBD2	TRBV7-9	TRBJ2-1	CASSPTSGILFF	TGTGCCAGCAGCCCGACTAGCGGGATTCTGTTCTTC
many	TRBD2	TRBV7-9	TRBJ2-3	CASSPARLAGVLGTQYF	TGTGCCAGCAGCCCCGCTAGGCTAGCGGGAGTTTTGGGTACGCAGTATTTT